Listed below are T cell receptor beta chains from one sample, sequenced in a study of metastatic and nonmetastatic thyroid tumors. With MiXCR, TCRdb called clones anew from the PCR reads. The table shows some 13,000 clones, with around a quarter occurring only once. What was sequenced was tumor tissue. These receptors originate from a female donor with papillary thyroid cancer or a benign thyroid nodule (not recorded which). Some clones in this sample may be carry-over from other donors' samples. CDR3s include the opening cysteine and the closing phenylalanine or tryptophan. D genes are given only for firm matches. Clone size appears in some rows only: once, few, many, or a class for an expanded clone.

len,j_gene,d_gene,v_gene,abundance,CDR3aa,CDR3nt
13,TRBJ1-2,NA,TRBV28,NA,CASSFQDYSGYTF,TGTGCCAGCAGTTTCCAAGATTACTCTGGCTACACCTTC
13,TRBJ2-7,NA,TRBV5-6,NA,CAISLSPLREQYF,TGTGCCATCAGCTTGTCGCCCCTCCGGGAGCAGTACTTC
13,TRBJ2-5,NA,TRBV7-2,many,CASSIEYQETQYF,TGTGCCAGCAGCATTGAGTACCAAGAGACCCAGTACTTC
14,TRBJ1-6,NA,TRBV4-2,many,CASSQEKRTFALHF,TGTGCCAGCAGCCAAGAAAAGCGAACTTTCGCCCTCCACTTT
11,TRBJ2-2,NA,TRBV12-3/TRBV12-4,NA,CAIIYTGELFF,TGTGCCATCATCTATACCGGGGAGCTGTTTTTT
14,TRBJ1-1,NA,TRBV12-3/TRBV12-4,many,CASSLGGRGTEAFF,TGTGCCAGCAGTTTAGGGGGGCGGGGTACTGAAGCTTTCTTT
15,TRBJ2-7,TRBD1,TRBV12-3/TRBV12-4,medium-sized,CASRISGTGTVEQYF,TGTGCCAGCAGGATTTCCGGGACAGGGACCGTCGAGCAGTACTTC
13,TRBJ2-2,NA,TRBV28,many,CASLKRGTGELFF,TGTGCCAGCCTAAAAAGGGGCACCGGGGAGCTGTTTTTT
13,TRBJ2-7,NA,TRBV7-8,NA,CASSLGSNYEQCF,TGTGCCAGCAGCTTAGGATCGAACTACGAGCAGTGCTTC
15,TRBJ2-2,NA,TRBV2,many,CASSERGLNTGELFF,TGTGCCAGCAGTGAACGGGGGTTGAACACCGGGGAGCTGTTTTTT
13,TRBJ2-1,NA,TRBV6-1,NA,CASRRVQARTQFF,TGTGCCAGCAGGAGGGTCCAAGCGCGGACGCAGTTCTTC
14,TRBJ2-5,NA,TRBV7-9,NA,CASILVGTQETPYF,TGTGCCAGCATCTTAGTAGGGACGCAAGAGACCCCGTACTTC
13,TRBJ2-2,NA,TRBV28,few,CASSRRGTGELFF,TGTGCCAGCAGTCGGAGGGGGACCGGGGAGCTGTTTTTT
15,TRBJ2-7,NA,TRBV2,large,CASSSRPGDSYEQYF,TGTGCCAGCAGCTCCCGACCGGGGGACTCCTACGAGCAGTACTTC
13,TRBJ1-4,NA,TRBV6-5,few,CASSPFDGEKLFF,TGTGCCAGCAGTCCCTTCGACGGTGAAAAACTGTTTTTT
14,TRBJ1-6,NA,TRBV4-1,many,CASSQDREGRPLHF,TGCGCCAGCAGCCAAGATCGGGAGGGGAGACCCCTCCACTTT
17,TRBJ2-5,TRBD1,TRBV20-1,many,CSARSLAGTGVEETQYF,TGCAGTGCTAGATCCTTGGCCGGGACAGGGGTGGAAGAGACCCAGTACTTC
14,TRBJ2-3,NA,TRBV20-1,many,CSASPPTGTDTQYF,TGCAGTGCTAGCCCCCCGACAGGCACAGATACGCAGTATTTT
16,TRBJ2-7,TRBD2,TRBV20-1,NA,CSARLTSGRASYEQYF,TGCAGTGCTAGACTAACTAGCGGGAGGGCCTCCTACGAGCAGTACTTC
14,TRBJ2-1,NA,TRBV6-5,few,CASSYRDGDNEQFF,TGTGCCAGCAGTTACCGGGACGGAGACAATGAGCAGTTCTTC
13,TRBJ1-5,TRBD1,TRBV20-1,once,CSGAGTGAQPQHF,TGCAGTGGCGCCGGGACAGGTGCCCAGCCCCAGCATTTT
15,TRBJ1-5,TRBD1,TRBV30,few,CAWSVGQGSNQPQHF,TGTGCCTGGAGTGTGGGACAGGGGAGCAATCAGCCCCAGCATTTT
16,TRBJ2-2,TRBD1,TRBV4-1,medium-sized,CASSTTTGANTGELFF,TGCGCCAGCAGCACAACGACAGGGGCGAACACCGGGGAGCTGTTTTTT
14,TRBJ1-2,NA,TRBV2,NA,CASSEAVGLNVYTF,TGTGCCAGCAGCGAAGCGGTAGGGTTGAATGTCTACACCTTC
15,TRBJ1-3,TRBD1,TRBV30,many,CAWSGDRFSGNTIYF,TGTGCCTGGAGCGGGGACAGGTTCTCTGGAAACACCATATATTTT
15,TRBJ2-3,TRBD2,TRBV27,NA,CASSSGEGFTDTQYF,TGTGCCAGCAGTTCCGGGGAGGGTTTCACAGATACGCAGTATTTT
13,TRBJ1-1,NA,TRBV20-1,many,CSARRGMNTEAFF,TGCAGTGCTAGACGGGGAATGAACACTGAAGCTTTCTTT
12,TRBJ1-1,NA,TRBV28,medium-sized,CASNIGVTEAFF,TGTGCCAGCAATATCGGGGTAACTGAAGCTTTCTTT
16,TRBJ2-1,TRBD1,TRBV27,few,CASSFDRDRAYNEQFF,TGTGCCAGCAGTTTTGACCGGGACAGGGCTTACAATGAGCAGTTCTTC
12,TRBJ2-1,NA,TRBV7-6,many,CASSLGLNEQFF,TGTGCCAGCAGCTTAGGGCTCAATGAGCAGTTCTTC
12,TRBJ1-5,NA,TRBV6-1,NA,CASSQGYQPQHF,TGTGCCAGCAGTCAAGGTTATCAGCCCCAGCATTTT
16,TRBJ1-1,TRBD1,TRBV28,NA,CASSSGGALGNTEAFF,TGTGCCAGCAGCTCAGGGGGAGCCCTAGGGAACACTGAAGCTTTCTTT